This TCR beta chain was captured by sequencing in a study of blood T cell repertoires in COVID-19. Assay used: immunoSEQ multiplex PCR; TCRdb lists only in-frame clones, some missing. The repertoire consists of about 87,000 clones, with roughly 88% occurring once and the leading ten covering roughly 3.2%. Sequencing used peripheral blood. The sequence was collected from a woman older than 75 with COVID-19, enrolled during active disease.

The CDR3 DNA is TGTGCCACCAGCAGAGATGTTACGAGCTCCTACAATGAGCAGTTCTTC. As protein: CATSRDVTSSYNEQFF. V is TRBV15 and J is TRBJ2-1; D remains unclear. Germline CDR1 reads LNHNV; CDR2 reads YYDKDF (reference sequence). This CDR3 is 16 amino acids long. V lost 0 bases to trimming and J lost 0 bases, with 9 bases between them.